This paragraph covers one TCR beta chain sequence. These data come from a study of blood T cell repertoires in COVID-19. Overall study context: The United States, Italy and Spain were the sources of the acute and convalescent COVID-19 samples. T cells, B-cell-depleted T cells, or PBMCs supplied cDNA or gDNA.

Study processing details: Reference gene primer amplification yielded estimated nucleated cell counts. Sequenced by immunoSEQ multiplex PCR; TCRdb stores in-frame clones only, minus some. For V, J and clone size, that table is used; D and trimming come from the DNA. The data hold 250,000 to 300,000 clones, with 85% to 90% observed a single time. CDR3 length equals 13 residues. The germline V gene encodes CDR1 MNHEY and CDR2 SMNVEV (reference sequence). Between the trimmed V and J ends, which lost 6 bases and 5 bases, there was a span of 13 bases. The sample consisted of peripheral blood. The TCR was taken from a woman in her 40s who had recovered from COVID-19. The rearrangement uses TRBV27 and TRBJ2-5; TRBD2 is a possible D gene (5 bases). Written as DNA, the CDR3 is TGTGCCAGCAGCCTTCCGGGGTTGGAGACCCAGTACTTC. Amino acids: CASSLPGLETQYF.